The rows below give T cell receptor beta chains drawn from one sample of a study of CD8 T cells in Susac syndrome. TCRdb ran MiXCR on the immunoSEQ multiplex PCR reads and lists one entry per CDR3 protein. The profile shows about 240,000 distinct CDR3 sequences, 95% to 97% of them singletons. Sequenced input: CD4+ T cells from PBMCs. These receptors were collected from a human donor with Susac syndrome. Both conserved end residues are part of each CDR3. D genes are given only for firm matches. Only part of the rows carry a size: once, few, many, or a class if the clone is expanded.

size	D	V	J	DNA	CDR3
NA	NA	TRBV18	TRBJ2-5	TGTGCCAGCTCACCGCCAGGGTCAGAGACCCAGTACTTC	CASSPPGSETQYF
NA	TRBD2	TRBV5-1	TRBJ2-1	TGCGCCAGCAGCCCTTGGACTAGCGGGACATCTCACTCCTACAATGAGCAGTTCTTC	CASSPWTSGTSHSYNEQFF
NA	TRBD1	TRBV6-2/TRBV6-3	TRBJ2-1	TGTGCCAGCGATCGACAGGGTTATGGGAATGAGCAGTTCTTC	CASDRQGYGNEQFF
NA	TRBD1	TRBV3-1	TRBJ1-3	TGTGCCAGCAGCGCTCGGGACAGATCTTTTGGAAACACCATATATTTT	CASSARDRSFGNTIYF
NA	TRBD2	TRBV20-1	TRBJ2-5	TGCAGTGCCCCGGGACTAGCTGAGGAGACCCAGTACTTC	CSAPGLAEETQYF
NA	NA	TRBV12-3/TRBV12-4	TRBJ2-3	TGTGCCAGCAGACCCCCGGGACTCCCCACAGATACGCAGTATTTT	CASRPPGLPTDTQYF
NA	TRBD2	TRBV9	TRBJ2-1	TGTGCCAGCAGCCCCTCCGGGACTAGCGGGAGAAATGAGCAGTTCTTC	CASSPSGTSGRNEQFF
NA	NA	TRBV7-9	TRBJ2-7	TGTGCCAGCAGCCCTACTACAGCCTACGAGCAGTACTTC	CASSPTTAYEQYF
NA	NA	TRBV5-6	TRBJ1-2	TGTGCCAGCAGCCCACGTTCGGTCTATGGCTACACCTTC	CASSPRSVYGYTF
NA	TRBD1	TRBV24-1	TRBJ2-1	TGTGCCACCAGTGCCTCGGACAGGGAACACAATGAGCAGTTCTTC	CATSASDREHNEQFF
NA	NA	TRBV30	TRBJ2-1	TGTGCCTGGAGTGTACGGGGCAGGGCTAACGGTGAGCAGTTCTTC	CAWSVRGRANGEQFF
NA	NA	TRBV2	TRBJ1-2	TGTGCCAGCAGTGAAGAGGTATTGGCTCGAGGCTACACCTTC	CASSEEVLARGYTF
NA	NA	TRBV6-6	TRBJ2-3	TGTGCCAGCAGTTACTCCCCGGGAGTGGGTGATACGCAGTATTTT	CASSYSPGVGDTQYF
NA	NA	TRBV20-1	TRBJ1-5	TGCAGTGCTAGGGTAAGGGATAGCAATCAGCCCCAGCATTTT	CSARVRDSNQPQHF
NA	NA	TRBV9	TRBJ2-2	TGTGCCAGCAGCTACATTGGACAGATGAACACCGGGGAGCTGTTTTTT	CASSYIGQMNTGELFF
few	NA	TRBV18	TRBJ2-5	TGTGCCAGCTCACCTCAGGGGCAAGAGACCCAGTACTTC	CASSPQGQETQYF
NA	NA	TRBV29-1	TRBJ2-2	TGCAGCGTGCGGAGGGGGGCCGGGGAGCTGTTTTTT	CSVRRGAGELFF
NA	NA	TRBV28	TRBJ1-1	TGTGCCAGCAGCCCCCCGGCCGGGGAAATAGCTTTCTTT	CASSPPAGEIAFF
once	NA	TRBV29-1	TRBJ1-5	TGCAGCGTCGGGGGGGGAAGTCAGCCCCAGCATTTT	CSVGGGSQPQHF
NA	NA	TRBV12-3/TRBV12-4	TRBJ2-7	TGTGCCAGCAGTTTAGTACAGGGTTTATACGAGCAGTACTTC	CASSLVQGLYEQYF
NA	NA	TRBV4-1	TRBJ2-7	TGCGCCAGCAGCCAGCCCCGGGCCCACGAGCAGTACTTC	CASSQPRAHEQYF
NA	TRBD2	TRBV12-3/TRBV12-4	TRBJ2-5	TGTGCCAGCAGTTTGGGGGGGATGGCGGAGACCCAGTACTTC	CASSLGGMAETQYF
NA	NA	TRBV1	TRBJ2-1	TGCACCAGCAGCCCAGACAAAGCGAGTGAGCAGTTCTTC	CTSSPDKASEQFF
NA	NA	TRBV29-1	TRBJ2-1	TGCAGCGTTTCGGGAGCGGGTGAGCAGTTCTTC	CSVSGAGEQFF
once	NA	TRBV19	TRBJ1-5	TGTGCCAGTAGTCCGACATCTGATAGCAATCAGCCCCAGCATTTT	CASSPTSDSNQPQHF
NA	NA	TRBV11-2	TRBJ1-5	TGTGCCAGCAGCTTAGATCCACGTTGGAATCAGCCCCAGCATTTT	CASSLDPRWNQPQHF
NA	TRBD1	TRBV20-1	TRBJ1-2	TGCAGTGTGGTGGACAGGGGGCTTGGAGGCTACACCTTC	CSVVDRGLGGYTF
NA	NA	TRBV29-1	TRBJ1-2	TGCAGCGTCTACCAGCTAGCGACAGCAAGCTATGGCTACACCTTC	CSVYQLATASYGYTF
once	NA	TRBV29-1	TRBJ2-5	TGCAGCGTTGAGGGCTCTTTTGGGACCCAGTACTTC	CSVEGSFGTQYF
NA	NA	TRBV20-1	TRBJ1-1	TGCAGTGCTAGGGCGGTTTGGTTGAACACTGAAGCTTTCTTT	CSARAVWLNTEAFF
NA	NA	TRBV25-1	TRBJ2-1	TGTGCCAGCAGTTTGGTAGTCGGCAATGAGCAGTTCTTC	CASSLVVGNEQFF
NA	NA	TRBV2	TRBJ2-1	TGTGCCAGCAGTGCTACTAGCTATGAGTACAATGAGCAGTTCTTC	CASSATSYEYNEQFF
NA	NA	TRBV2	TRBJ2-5	TGTGCCAGCAGTGTAGAGGAGACCCAGTACTTC	CASSVEETQYF
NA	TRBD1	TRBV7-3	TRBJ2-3	TGTGCCAGCAGCCCATCCCTGGACAGGGGTGGGACAGATACGCAGTATTTT	CASSPSLDRGGTDTQYF
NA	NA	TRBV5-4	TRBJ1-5	TGTGCCAGCAGCTTGGATTTTCAGCCCCAGCATTTT	CASSLDFQPQHF
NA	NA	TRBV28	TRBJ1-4	TGTGCCAGCAGATCCCCAGGGCGGGGCGGGAAACTGTTTTTT	CASRSPGRGGKLFF
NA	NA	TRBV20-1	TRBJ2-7	TGCAGTGCTAGAGTTACAGGCTACGAGCAGTACTTC	CSARVTGYEQYF
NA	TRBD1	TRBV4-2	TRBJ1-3	TGTGCCAGCAGCCAGGCGGGACAGGGCCGCTTCTCTGGAAACACCATATATTTT	CASSQAGQGRFSGNTIYF
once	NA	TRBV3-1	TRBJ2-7	TGTGCCAGCAGCCAAGGGTTGCTGAGCTCCTACGAGCAGTACTTC	CASSQGLLSSYEQYF
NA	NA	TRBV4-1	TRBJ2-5	TGCGCCAGCAGCCAGTCAATAGGTGCGACCCAGTACTTC	CASSQSIGATQYF
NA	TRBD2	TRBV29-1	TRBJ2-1	TGCAGCGTTGTAGGGACTAGCGGGAGGGTACACTACAATGAGCAGTTCTTC	CSVVGTSGRVHYNEQFF
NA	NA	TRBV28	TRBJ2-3	TGTGCCAGCAGCCTCGGCTGGGTTGGGCAGTATTTT	CASSLGWVGQYF
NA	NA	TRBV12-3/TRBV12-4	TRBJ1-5	TGTGCCAGCAGTTTAGGCTTCACAGAGAGCAATCAGCCCCAGCATTTT	CASSLGFTESNQPQHF
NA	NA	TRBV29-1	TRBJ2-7	TGCAGCGCCCGGGCGTCCGGGGACGAGCAGTACTTC	CSARASGDEQYF
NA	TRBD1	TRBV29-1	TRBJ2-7	TGCAGCGTTGTCCCGGGACAGGGGACCTCCTACGAGCAGTACTTC	CSVVPGQGTSYEQYF
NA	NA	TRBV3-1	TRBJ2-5	TGTGCCAGCAGCCAAGCAGGGGAAGAGACCCAGTACTTC	CASSQAGEETQYF
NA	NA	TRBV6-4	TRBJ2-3	TGTGCCAGCAGTGTTACCTGGGGGAGCACAGATACGCAGTATTTT	CASSVTWGSTDTQYF
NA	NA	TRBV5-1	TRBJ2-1	TGCGCCAGCAGCTTGGCCGGGGGAGTAGGATACAATGAGCAGTTCTTC	CASSLAGGVGYNEQFF